Described below is a single T cell receptor (beta chain) sequence and its context. A second 7 to 11 cycle PCR used barcoded and J-beta primers. TCRdb reprocessed the 5' RACE reads via MiXCR and lists one record per CDR3 protein. The data hold roughly 1.9 million distinct CDR3 sequences, with roughly 43% observed a single time. This sample stems from a study of blood T cells in healthy people across ages. The receptor's source is a human donor in good health. The sample was blood.

CDR3 in amino acids: CASRGTAINYGYTF. Written as DNA, the CDR3 is TGTGCCAGCAGAGGGACCGCCATTAACTATGGCTACACCTTC. The chain combines TRBV6-6 with TRBJ1-2; D might be TRBD1 (5 bases). Germline V gives CDR1 MNHNY, CDR2 SVGAGI (reference sequence). The V gene lost 6 bases and the J gene lost 1 base, with 12 bases spanning the gap. The CDR3 runs to 14 residues.